The 10 T cell receptor beta chains presented below share a single source sample, sequenced in a study of blood T cell repertoires in COVID-19. Measured with immunoSEQ multiplex PCR; TCRdb has only the in-frame clones, and not every one. The sample has just over 300,000 clones, 85% to 90% seen once. The sequencing input was PBMCs or T cells enriched from blood (not recorded which). The receptors stem from a man younger than 40 who had recovered from COVID-19.

The rearrangement joins TRBV6-2 or TRBV6-3 to TRBJ2-1; unclear D gene. The CDR3 is 11 amino acids. The V end was cut by 6 bases, the J end by 10 bases, with 10 bases between. Germline assignment: CDR1 MNHEY and CDR2 SVGEGT. The CDR3 loop is CASSDRQEQFF. DNA of the CDR3: TGTGCCAGCAGCGATAGACAAGAGCAGTTCTTC.

V usage is TRBV13 and J usage is TRBJ1-1; 9 nucleotides line up with TRBD1. V lost 3 bases to trimming and J lost 1 base; unmatched junction nucleotides: 9. This CDR3 is built from 17 residues. Looked up from germline, CDR1 is PRHDT and CDR2 is FYEKMQ (reference sequence). CDR3 protein: CASSLIGNRGRNTEAFF. In DNA form, the CDR3 reads TGTGCCAGCAGCTTGATCGGGAACAGGGGGCGGAACACTGAAGCTTTCTTT. Variable domain in full (rest from reference TRBV13 and TRBJ1-1): AAGVIQSPRHLIKEKRETATLKCYPIPRHDTVYWYQQGPGQDPQFLISFYEKMQSDKGSIPDRFSAQQFSDYHSELNMSSLELGDSALYFCASSLIGNRGRNTEAFFGQGTRLTVV.

The CDR3 loop reads CASSLGSEETQYF. For the CDR3, the DNA is TGTGCCAGCAGCTTGGGATCAGAAGAGACCCAGTACTTC. The rearrangement links TRBV5-4 to TRBJ2-5, with unresolved D. Trimming pared 0 bases from V and 3 bases from J, leaving 6 bases between. The CDR3 length is 13 residues. Germline CDR1 is SGHNT and CDR2 is YYREEE (reference sequence).

The chain combines TRBV6-1 with TRBJ1-2, with D possibly matching TRBD1 (5 bases). Germline loops: CDR1 MNHNS, CDR2 SASEGT. V gave up 2 bases and J gave up 4 bases, with 11 bases separating them. The CDR3 is made up of 14 amino acids. The CDR3 DNA follows: TGTGCCAGCAGTGAACTACAGGCAACCTATGGCTACACCTTC. Protein: CASSELQATYGYTF.

This chain joins TRBV24-1 and TRBJ2-1, with 7 bases aligning to TRBD1. Per the germline V gene, CDR1 is KGHDR and CDR2 is SFDVKD. The CDR3 covers 15 residues. V was clipped by 6 bases and J by 0 bases; unmatched bases: 4. The CDR3: CATSPGGPSYNEQFF. The CDR3 DNA reads as TGTGCCACCAGTCCAGGGGGACCCTCCTACAATGAGCAGTTCTTC.

The CDR3 region is CASSIGGSREETQYF. The CDR3 coding sequence is TGTGCCAGTAGTATAGGCGGGTCTCGGGAAGAGACCCAGTACTTC. V usage is TRBV19 and J usage is TRBJ2-5; possible D gene TRBD2, 5 bases. Germline V gene sequence: CDR1 LNHDA, CDR2 SQIVND (reference sequence). V lost 1 base and J 3 bases, leaving 12 bases between the germline ends. The CDR3 contains 15 residues.

This clone was detected once. The chain combines TRBV6-5 with TRBJ1-5; perhaps TRBD1 as D (6 bases). Germline CDR1 reads MNHEY; CDR2 reads SVGAGI. Trimming took off 6 bases at V and 4 bases at J, with 13 bases between the two ends. The CDR3 totals 14 residues. The CDR3 reads CASSLGTNNQPQHF. The CDR3 nucleotides read TGTGCCAGCAGCCTCGGGACAAATAATCAGCCCCAGCATTTT.

This chain links TRBV19 with TRBJ2-5, with TRBD1 matching over 8 bases. Germline CDR1 LNHDA, CDR2 SQIVND (reference sequence). The CDR3 covers 16 residues. The V and J ends lost 5 bases and 1 base, in that order; junction bases with no gene match: 9. This CDR3 reads CASSSRTGKIQETQYF. The CDR3 DNA is TGTGCCAGTAGTTCCCGGACAGGGAAGATCCAAGAGACCCAGTACTTC.

V usage is TRBV27 and J usage is TRBJ2-7, with 8 bases fitting TRBD1. CDR3 length: 13 amino acids. V trimming: 5 bases; J trimming: 6 bases; junction bases outside the gene matches: 6. The germline CDR1 and CDR2 sequences are MNHEY and SMNVEV (reference sequence). The CDR3 DNA sequence: TGTGCCAGCAGTCCGGACAGGGAAGGCGAGCAGTACTTC. Its protein product is CASSPDREGEQYF.

The rearrangement joins TRBV19 to TRBJ1-4, with 8 bases fitting TRBD1. The CDR3 runs to 14 residues. J lost 1 base, V lost 6 bases, and 1 base had no gene match. Germline-derived CDR1 and CDR2 are LNHDA and SQIVND (reference sequence). Written as DNA, the CDR3 is TGTGCCAGTAGCGGGACAGGAACTAATGAAAAACTGTTTTTT. Encoded protein: CASSGTGTNEKLFF.